This T cell receptor (beta chain) was recorded in a study of T cells in tuberculosis. Study information: T cells were selected with CD1B tetramers loaded with glucose monomycolate.

The CDR3 sequence is 12 residues long. Germline CDR1 and CDR2: SQVTM and ANQGSEA. Trimming shortened V by 2 bases and J by 4 bases, and 8 bases separated the two germline ends. General study results and limits: Active tuberculosis TCR-alpha repertoires lay closer to GMM-specific TCRs than IGRA-negative controls, suggesting clonal expansion. Shorter CDR3-alpha in active tuberculosis partly drove smaller distances.

Clones were read by immunoSEQ multiplex PCR, and TCRdb kept only the in-frame ones, dropping some. The profile shows fewer than 55,000 clones, 90% to 95% of them singletons. Latent tuberculosis screening used tuberculin skin test and IGRA at entry. Points on this clone: The antigen remains undetermined.

This receptor was obtained from a donor between 10 and 35 years old with latent tuberculosis or without tuberculosis infection. The V call is TRBV29-1, the J call TRBJ2-5, with D possibly TRBD1 on 5 matching bases. Sequencing was done on a sample of PBMCs. The CDR3 coding sequence is TGCAGCGTTGAAAATGGGGCAGAGACCCAGTACTTC. Residues: CSVENGAETQYF. The whole variable domain, remainder taken from reference TRBV29-1 and TRBJ2-5, is SAVISQKPSRDICQRGTSLTIQCQVDSQVTMMFWYRQQPGQSLTLIATANQGSEATYESGFVIDKFPISRPNLTFSTLTVSNMSPEDSSIYLCSVENGAETQYFGPGTRLLVL.